This note documents a single T cell receptor (beta chain) sequence. Assay used: immunoSEQ multiplex PCR; TCRdb lists only in-frame clones, some missing. The sample consists of some 3,500 clones, around 70% of them appearing once. Germline V gene data show CDR1 as SGHVS and CDR2 as FNYEAQ. This CDR3 spans 16 amino acids. Trimming took off 1 base at V and 4 bases at J, with 16 bases between the two ends. Non-transplant comparator patients with other cancers had at least five gastrointestinal samples and no known gastrointestinal disease. The data were obtained in a study of tissue T cells after allogeneic stem cell transplantation.

The clonotype comes from a male donor aged 60 or older with lung cancer. The chain recombines TRBV7-6 with TRBJ1-1; D might be TRBD1 (6 bases). The sample consisted of tissue from the right colon, taken at autopsy. CDR3 protein: CASSLVIVGAGTEAFF. The DNA for the CDR3 is TGTGCCAGCAGCTTAGTAATTGTGGGGGCTGGCACTGAAGCTTTCTTT.